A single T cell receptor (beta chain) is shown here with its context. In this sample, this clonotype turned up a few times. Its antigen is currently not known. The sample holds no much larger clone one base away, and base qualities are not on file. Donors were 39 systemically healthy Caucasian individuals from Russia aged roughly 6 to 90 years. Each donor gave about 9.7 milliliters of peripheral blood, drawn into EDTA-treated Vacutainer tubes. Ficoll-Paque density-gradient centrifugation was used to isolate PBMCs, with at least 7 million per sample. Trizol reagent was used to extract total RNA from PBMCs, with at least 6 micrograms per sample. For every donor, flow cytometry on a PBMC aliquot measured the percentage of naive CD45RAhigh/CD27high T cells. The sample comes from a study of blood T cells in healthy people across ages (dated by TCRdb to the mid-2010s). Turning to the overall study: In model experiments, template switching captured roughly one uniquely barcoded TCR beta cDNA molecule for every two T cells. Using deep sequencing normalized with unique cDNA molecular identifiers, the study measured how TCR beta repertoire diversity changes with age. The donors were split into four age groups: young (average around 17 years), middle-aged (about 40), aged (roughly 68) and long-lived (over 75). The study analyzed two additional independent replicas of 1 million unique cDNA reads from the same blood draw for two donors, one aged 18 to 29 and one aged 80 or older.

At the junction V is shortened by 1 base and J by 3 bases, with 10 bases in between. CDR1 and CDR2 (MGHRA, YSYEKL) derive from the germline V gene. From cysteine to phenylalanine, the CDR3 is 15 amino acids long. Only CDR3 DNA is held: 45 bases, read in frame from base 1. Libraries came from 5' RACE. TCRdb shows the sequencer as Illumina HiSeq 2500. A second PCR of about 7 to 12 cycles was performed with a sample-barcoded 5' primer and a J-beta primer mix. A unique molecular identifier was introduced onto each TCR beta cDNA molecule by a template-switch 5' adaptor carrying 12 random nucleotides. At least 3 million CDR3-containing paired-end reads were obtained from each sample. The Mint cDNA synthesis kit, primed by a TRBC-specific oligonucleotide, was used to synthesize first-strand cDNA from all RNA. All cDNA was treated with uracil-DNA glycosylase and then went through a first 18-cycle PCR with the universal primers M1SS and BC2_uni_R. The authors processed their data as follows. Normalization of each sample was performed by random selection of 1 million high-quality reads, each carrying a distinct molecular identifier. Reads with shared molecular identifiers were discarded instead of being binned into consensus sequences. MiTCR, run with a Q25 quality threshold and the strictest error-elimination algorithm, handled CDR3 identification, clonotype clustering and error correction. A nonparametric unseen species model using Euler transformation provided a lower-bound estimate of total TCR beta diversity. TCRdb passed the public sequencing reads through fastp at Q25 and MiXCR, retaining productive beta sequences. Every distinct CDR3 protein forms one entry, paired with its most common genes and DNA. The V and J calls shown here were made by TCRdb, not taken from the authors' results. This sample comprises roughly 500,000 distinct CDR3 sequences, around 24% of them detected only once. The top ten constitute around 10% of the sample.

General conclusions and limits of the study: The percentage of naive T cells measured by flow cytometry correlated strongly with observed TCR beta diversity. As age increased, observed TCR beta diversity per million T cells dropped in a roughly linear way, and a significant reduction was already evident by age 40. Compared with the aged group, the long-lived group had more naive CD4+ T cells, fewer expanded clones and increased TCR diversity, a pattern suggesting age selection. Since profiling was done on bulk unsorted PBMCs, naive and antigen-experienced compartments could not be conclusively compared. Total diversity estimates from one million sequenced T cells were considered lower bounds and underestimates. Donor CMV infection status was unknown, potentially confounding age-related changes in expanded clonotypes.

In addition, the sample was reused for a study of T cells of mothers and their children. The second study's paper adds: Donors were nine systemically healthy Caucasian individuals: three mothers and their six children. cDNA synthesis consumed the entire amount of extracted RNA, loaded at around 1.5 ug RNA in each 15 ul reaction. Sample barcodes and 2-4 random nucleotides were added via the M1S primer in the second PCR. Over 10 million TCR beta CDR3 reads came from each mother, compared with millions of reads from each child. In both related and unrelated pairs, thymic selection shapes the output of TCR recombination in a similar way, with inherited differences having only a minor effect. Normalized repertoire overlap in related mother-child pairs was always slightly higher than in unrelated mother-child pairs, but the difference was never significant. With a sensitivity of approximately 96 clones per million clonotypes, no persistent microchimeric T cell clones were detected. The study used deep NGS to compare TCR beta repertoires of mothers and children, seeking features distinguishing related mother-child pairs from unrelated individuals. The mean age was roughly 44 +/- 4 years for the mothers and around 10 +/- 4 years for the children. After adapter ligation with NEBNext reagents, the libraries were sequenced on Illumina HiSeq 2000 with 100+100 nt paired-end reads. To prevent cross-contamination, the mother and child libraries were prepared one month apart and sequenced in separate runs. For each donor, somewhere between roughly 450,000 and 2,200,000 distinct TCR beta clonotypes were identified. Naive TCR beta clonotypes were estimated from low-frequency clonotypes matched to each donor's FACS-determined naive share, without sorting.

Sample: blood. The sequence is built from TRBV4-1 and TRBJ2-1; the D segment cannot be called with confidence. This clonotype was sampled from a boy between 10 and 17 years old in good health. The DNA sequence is TGCGCCAGCAGCCAAGCGAGCGTAGGCTACAATGAGCAGTTCTTC. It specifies CASSQASVGYNEQFF.